This entry describes one TCR beta chain. The sample is drawn from a study of blood T cell repertoires in COVID-19. Trimming removed 1 base at V and 2 bases at J, with 13 bases between. Per the germline V gene, CDR1 is SGHNT and CDR2 is YENEEA. The CDR3 spans 16 residues. Sequencing was performed with immunoSEQ multiplex PCR; in TCRdb, only in-frame clones are kept and a portion is missing. The sample yields 300,000 to 400,000 clones, 85% to 90% seen once. The sequence came from a young man who had recovered from COVID-19. This chain connects TRBV11-3 to TRBJ2-3, with D maybe TRBD2 (6 bases). The material sequenced was PBMCs or T cells enriched from blood (not recorded which). CDR3 sequence reads: CASSLGVGRDTDTQYF. CDR3 DNA sequence: TGTGCCAGCAGCTTAGGGGTCGGGCGGGACACAGATACGCAGTATTTT. The entire variable domain, with the rest obtained from reference TRBV11-3 and TRBJ2-3, is as follows: EAGVVQSPRYKIIEKKQPVAFWCNPISGHNTLYWYLQNLGQGPELLIRYENEEAVDDSQLPKDRFSAERLKGVDSTLKIQPAELGDSAVYLCASSLGVGRDTDTQYFGPGTRLTVL.